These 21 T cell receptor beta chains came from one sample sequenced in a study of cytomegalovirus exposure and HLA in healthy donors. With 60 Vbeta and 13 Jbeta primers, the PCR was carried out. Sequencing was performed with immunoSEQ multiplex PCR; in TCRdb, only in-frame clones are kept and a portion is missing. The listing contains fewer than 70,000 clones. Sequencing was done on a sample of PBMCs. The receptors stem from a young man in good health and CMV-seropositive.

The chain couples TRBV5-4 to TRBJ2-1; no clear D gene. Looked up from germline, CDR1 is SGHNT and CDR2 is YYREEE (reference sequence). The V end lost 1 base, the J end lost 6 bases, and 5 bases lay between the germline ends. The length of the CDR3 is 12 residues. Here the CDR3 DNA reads TGTGCCAGCAGCTTGTCCAGCAATGAGCAGTTCTTC. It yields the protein CASSLSSNEQFF.

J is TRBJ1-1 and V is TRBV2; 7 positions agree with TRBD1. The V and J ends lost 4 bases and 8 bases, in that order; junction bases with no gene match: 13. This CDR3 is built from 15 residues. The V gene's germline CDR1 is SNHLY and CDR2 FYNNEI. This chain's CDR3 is CASSARRQGETEAFF. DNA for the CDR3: TGTGCCAGCAGTGCCCGACGACAGGGAGAAACAGAAGCTTTCTTT.

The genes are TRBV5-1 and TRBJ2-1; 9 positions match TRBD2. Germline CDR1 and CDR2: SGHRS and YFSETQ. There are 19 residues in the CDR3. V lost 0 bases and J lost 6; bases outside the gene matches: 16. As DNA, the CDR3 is TGCGCCAGCAGCTTGGAGAGAGGGGCGGGAGGGATCAGGCGCAATGAGCAGTTCTTC. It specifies CASSLERGAGGIRRNEQFF.

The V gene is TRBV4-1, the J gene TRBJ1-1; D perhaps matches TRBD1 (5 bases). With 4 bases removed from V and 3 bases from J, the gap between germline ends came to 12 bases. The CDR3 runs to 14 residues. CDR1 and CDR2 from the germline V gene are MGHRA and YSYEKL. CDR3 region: CASSPGLSYTEAFF. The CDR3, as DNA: TGCGCCAGCAGCCCAGGGTTATCGTACACTGAAGCTTTCTTT.

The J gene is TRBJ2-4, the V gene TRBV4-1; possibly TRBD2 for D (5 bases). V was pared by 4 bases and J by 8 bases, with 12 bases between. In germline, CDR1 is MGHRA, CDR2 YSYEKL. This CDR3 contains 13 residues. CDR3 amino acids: CASSPEEADIQYF. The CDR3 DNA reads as TGCGCCAGCAGCCCCGAGGAGGCGGACATTCAGTACTTC.

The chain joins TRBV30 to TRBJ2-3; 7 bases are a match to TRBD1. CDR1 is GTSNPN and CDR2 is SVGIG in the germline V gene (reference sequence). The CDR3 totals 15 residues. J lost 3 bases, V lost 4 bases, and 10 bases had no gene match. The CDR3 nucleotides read TGTGCCTGGAATCAACAGGGGTTTCTGACAGATACGCAGTATTTT. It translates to CAWNQQGFLTDTQYF.

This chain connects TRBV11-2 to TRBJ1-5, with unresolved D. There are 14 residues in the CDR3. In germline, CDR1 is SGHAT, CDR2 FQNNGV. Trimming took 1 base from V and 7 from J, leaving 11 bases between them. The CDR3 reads CASSLALGKQPQHF. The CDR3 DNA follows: TGTGCCAGCAGCTTAGCCCTCGGGAAACAGCCCCAGCATTTT.

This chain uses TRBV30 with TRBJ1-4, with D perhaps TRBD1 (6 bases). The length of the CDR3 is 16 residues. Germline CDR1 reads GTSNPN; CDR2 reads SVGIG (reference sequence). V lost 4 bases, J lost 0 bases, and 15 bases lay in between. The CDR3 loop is CAWNPTGHATNEKLFF. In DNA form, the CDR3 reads TGTGCCTGGAACCCGACGGGACATGCAACTAATGAAAAACTGTTTTTT.

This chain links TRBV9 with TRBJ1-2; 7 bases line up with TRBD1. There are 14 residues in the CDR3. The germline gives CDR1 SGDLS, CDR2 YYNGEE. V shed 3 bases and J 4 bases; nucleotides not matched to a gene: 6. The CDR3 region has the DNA TGTGCCAGCAGCGAGGGGACAGCGTTCTATGGCTACACCTTC. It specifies CASSEGTAFYGYTF. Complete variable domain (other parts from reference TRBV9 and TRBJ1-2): DSGVTQTPKHLITATGQRVTLRCSPRSGDLSVYWYQQSLDQGLQFLIQYYNGEERAKGNILERFSAQQFPDLHSELNLSSLELGDSALYFCASSEGTAFYGYTFGSGTRLTVV.

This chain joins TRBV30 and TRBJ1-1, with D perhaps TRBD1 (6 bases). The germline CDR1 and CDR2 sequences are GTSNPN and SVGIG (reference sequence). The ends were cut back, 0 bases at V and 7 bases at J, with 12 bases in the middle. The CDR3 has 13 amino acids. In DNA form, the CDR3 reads TGTGCCTGGAGTGTCCTAACAGGGAATGAAGCTTTCTTT. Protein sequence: CAWSVLTGNEAFF.

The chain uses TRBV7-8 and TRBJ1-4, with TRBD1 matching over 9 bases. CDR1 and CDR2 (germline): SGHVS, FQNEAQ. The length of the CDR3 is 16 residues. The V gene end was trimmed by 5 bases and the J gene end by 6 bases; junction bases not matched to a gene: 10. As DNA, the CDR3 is TGTGCCAGCAGCCCATTAGGACAGGGGTTAGATGAAAAACTGTTTTTT. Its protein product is CASSPLGQGLDEKLFF.

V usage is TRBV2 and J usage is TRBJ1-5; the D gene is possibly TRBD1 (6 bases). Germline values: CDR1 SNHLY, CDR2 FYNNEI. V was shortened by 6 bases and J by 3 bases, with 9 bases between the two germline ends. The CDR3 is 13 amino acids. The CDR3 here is CASRGDNNQPQHF. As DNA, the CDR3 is TGTGCCAGCAGAGGGGACAACAATCAGCCCCAGCATTTT.

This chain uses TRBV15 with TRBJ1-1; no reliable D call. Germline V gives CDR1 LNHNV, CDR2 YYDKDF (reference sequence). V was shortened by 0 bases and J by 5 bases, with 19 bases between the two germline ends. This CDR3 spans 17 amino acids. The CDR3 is CATSRDLEGALGTEAFF. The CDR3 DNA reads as TGTGCCACCAGCAGAGATTTAGAGGGTGCTCTAGGGACTGAAGCTTTCTTT.

CDR3 nucleotides: TGTGCCAGCAGCCAAGATTGGGCCCGGGGAGCTTTCTTT. It translates to CASSQDWARGAFF. The genes are TRBV4-2 and TRBJ1-1, with D unresolved. The CDR3 is made up of 13 amino acids. The V end was cut by 0 bases, the J end by 10 bases, with 12 bases between. Germline V lookup: CDR1 LGHNA, CDR2 YNFKEQ.

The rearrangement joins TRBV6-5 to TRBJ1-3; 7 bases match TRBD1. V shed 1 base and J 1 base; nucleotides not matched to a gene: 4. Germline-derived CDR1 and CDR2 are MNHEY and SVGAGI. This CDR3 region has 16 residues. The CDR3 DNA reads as TGTGCCAGCAGTTACTACACAGGGGTTTCTGGAAACACCATATATTTT. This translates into CASSYYTGVSGNTIYF.

This CDR3 reads CASSRGTGTDEQFF. The CDR3 coding sequence is TGCGCCAGCAGCCGAGGGACAGGGACGGATGAGCAGTTCTTC. The chain is built from TRBV5-1 and TRBJ2-1; 9 bases align to TRBD1. V trimming: 4 bases; J trimming: 8 bases; junction bases outside the gene matches: 7. The CDR3 is 14 amino acids. Germline CDR1 SGHRS, CDR2 YFSETQ. Using reference TRBV5-1 and TRBJ2-1 for the parts outside the CDR3, the full variable domain is KAGVTQTPRYLIKTRGQQVTLSCSPISGHRSVSWYQQTPGQGLQFLFEYFSETQRNKGNFPGRFSGRQFSNSRSEMNVSTLELGDSALYLCASSRGTGTDEQFFGPGTRLTVL.

CDR3 sequence (DNA): TGTGCCAGCAGTCCGGGACAACGGGATTACGAGCAGTACTTC. This gives the protein CASSPGQRDYEQYF. This chain uses TRBV6-1 with TRBJ2-7, with a tentative D call TRBD1 (6 bases). Germline V gene sequence: CDR1 MNHNS, CDR2 SASEGT. The V end was cut by 5 bases, the J end by 4 bases, with 15 bases between. The CDR3 consists of 14 residues.

CDR3 nucleotides: TGTGCCAGCAGTCTGACTAGCGGGGGGGTAGAGACCCAGTACTTC. As protein: CASSLTSGGVETQYF. The chain couples TRBV6-5 to TRBJ2-5, with 14 bases identical to TRBD2. With 5 bases clipped from V and 4 bases from J, the junction kept 3 bases outside the gene matches. The germline V gene encodes CDR1 MNHEY and CDR2 SVGAGI. The CDR3 covers 15 residues.

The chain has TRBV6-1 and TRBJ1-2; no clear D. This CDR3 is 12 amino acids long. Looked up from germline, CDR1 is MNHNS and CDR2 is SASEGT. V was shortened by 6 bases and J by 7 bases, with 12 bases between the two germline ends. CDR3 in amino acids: CASSLWASGYTF. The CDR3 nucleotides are TGTGCCAGCAGCCTTTGGGCCAGTGGCTACACCTTC.

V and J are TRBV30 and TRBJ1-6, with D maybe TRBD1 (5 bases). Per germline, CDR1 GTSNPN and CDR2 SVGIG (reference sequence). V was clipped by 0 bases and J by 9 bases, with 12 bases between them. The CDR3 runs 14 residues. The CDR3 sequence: CAWSVDGGFSPLHF. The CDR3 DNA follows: TGTGCCTGGAGTGTGGACGGGGGATTTTCACCCCTCCACTTT.

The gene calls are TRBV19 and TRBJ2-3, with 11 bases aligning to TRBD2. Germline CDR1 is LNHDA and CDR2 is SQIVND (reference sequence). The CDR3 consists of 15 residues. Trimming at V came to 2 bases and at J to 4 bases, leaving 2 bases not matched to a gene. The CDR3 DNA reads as TGTGCCAGTAGTATACTAGCGGGAGGATCAGATACGCAGTATTTT. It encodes CASSILAGGSDTQYF.